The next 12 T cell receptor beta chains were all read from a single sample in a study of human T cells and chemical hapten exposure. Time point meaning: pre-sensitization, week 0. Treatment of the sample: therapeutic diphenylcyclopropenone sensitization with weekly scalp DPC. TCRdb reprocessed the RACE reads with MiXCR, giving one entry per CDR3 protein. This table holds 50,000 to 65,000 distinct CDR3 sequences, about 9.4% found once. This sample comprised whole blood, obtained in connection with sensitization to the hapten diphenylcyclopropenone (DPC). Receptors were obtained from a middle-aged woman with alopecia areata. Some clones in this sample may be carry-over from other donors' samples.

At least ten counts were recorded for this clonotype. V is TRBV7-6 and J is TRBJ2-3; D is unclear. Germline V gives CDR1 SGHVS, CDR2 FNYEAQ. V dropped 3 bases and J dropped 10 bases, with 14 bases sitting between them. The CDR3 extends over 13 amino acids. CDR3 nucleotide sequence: TGTGCCAGCAGCTTGGTGGGTCGGAAGGCGCAGTATTTT. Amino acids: CASSLVGRKAQYF.

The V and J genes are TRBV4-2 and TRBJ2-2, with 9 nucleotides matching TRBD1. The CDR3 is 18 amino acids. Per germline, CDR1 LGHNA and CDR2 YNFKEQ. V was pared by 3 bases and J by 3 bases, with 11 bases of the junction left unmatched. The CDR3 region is CASSHPQDRGHDTGELFF. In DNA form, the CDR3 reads TGTGCCAGCAGCCACCCTCAGGACAGGGGACATGACACCGGGGAGCTGTTTTTT.

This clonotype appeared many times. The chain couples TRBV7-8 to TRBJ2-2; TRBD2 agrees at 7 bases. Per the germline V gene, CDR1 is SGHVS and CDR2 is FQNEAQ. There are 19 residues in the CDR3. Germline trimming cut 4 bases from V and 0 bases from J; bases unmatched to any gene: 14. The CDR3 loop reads CASSSPAALLAANTGELFF. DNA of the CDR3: TGTGCCAGCAGCTCCCCTGCTGCGCTCCTAGCGGCGAACACCGGGGAGCTGTTTTTT.

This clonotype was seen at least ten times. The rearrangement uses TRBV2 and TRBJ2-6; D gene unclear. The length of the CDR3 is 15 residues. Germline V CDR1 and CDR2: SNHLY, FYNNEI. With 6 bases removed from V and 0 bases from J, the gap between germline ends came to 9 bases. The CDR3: CASRDVSSGANVLTF. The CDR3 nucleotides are TGTGCCAGCAGAGACGTAAGCTCTGGGGCCAACGTCCTGACTTTC.

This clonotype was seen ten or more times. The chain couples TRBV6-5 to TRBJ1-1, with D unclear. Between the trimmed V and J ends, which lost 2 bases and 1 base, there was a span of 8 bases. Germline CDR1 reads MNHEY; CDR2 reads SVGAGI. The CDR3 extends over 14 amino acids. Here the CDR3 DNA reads TGTGCCAGCAGTTACAAGAGGCCGAACACTGAAGCTTTCTTT. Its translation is CASSYKRPNTEAFF.

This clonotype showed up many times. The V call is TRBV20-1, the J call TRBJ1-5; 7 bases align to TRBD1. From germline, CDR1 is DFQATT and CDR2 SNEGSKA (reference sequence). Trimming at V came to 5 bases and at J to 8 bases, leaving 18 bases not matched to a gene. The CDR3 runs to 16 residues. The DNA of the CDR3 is TGCAGTGCTTTCGATGTCGCCCAGGGGGATACGGAGCCCCAGCATTTT. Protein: CSAFDVAQGDTEPQHF.

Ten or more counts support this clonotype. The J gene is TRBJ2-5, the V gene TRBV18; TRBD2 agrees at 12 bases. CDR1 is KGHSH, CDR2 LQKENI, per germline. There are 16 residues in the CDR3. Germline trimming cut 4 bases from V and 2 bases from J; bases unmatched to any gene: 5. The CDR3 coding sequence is TGTGCCAGCTCACGACTAGCGGGGGCCTCACAAGAGACCCAGTACTTC. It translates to CASSRLAGASQETQYF.

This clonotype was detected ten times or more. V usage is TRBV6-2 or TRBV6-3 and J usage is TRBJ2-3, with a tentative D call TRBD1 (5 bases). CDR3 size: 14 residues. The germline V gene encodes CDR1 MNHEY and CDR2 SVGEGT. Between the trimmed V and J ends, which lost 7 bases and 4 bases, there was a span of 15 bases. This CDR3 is CASISPWGPDTQYF. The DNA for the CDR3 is TGTGCCAGCATTTCCCCCTGGGGCCCAGATACGCAGTATTTT.

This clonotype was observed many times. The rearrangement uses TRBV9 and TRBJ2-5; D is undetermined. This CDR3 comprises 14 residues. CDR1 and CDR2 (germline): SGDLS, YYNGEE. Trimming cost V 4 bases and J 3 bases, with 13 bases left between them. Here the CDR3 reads CASSPSDWEETQYF. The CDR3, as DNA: TGTGCCAGCAGCCCGAGCGACTGGGAAGAGACCCAGTACTTC.

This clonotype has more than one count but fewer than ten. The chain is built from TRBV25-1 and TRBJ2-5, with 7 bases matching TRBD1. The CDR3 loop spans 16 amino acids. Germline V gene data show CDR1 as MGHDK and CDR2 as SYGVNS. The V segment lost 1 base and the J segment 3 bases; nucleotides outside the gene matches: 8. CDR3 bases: TGTGCCAGCAGTGAATGGGATAGGGGGCTGGAAGAGACCCAGTACTTC. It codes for CASSEWDRGLEETQYF.

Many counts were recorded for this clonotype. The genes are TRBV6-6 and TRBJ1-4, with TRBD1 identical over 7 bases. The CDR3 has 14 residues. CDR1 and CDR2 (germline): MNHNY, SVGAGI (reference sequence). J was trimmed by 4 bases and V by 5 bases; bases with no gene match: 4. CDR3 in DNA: TGTGCCAGCAGTCTGACAGGGTTTAATGAAAAACTGTTTTTT. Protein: CASSLTGFNEKLFF.

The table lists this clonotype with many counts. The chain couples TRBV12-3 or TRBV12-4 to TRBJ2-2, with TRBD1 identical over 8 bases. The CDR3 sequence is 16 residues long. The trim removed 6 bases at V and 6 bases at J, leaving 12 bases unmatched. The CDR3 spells CASSPDRVNWAGELFF. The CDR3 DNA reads TGTGCCAGCAGCCCGGACAGGGTGAATTGGGCCGGGGAGCTGTTTTTT.